The 22 T cell receptor beta chains below all came from one sample that was sequenced in a study of T cells in women clearing cervical HPV infection. The protocol was immunoSEQ multiplex PCR, while the TCRdb copy is restricted to in-frame clones and leaves out a portion. The sample is made up of tens of thousands of clones, and the top ten hold 2% to 3% of it. Input material: blood buffy coat. These TCRs come from a woman between 18 and 70 years old with a cervical HPV16 infection that either progressed to CIN3+ or cleared (not recorded which).

About this clone itself: The CDR3 end falls 3 residues outside the read, so it is completed with the germline J gene. The genes are TRBV5-1 and TRBJ2-7; TRBD1 matches at 7 bases. Germline V gene lookup returns CDR1 SGHRS and CDR2 YFSETQ. V was clipped by 3 bases and J by 0 bases; unmatched bases: 3. CDR3 size: 14 residues. CDR3 DNA, as far as it was read: TGCGCCAGCAGCTACCGGGACAGCTCCTACGAG. This gives the protein CASSYRDSSYE. The whole CDR3 sequence reads CASSYRDSSYEQYF.

The sequenced CDR3 bases are TGCAGTGCTAGAGGACAGGTAGAGACC. The encoded protein is CSARGQVET. The CDR3 reads in full as CSARGQVETQYF. The chain uses TRBV20-1 and TRBJ2-5, with D possibly TRBD1 on 6 matching bases. The CDR3 goes on 3 residues after the read ends, and that part is filled in from the germline J gene. Germline V gives CDR1 DFQATT, CDR2 SNEGSKA (reference sequence). This CDR3 is built from 12 residues. Trimming cost V 1 base and J 4 bases, with 7 bases left between them.

With regard to this clone: The CDR3 end lies 3 residues beyond the end of the read and is filled in from the germline J gene. The chain couples TRBV18 to TRBJ1-5; TRBD1 matches 7 bases. The CDR3 sequence is 14 residues long. V dropped 4 bases and J dropped 5; count of bases not matched to a gene: 5. Germline loops: CDR1 KGHSH, CDR2 LQKENI. The CDR3 protein is CASSLDREYQPQHF. Partial CDR3 DNA: TGTGCCAGCTCACTCGACAGGGAATATCAGCCC. The variable domain in full, completed from reference TRBV18 and TRBJ1-5, reads NAGVMQNPRHLVRRRGQEARLRCSPMKGHSHVYWYRQLPEEGLKFMVYLQKENIIDESGMPKERFSAEFPKEGPSILRIQQVVRGDSAAYFCASSLDREYQPQHFGDGTRLSIL.

Notes on this clone: The read finishes 3 residues shy of the CDR3 end, and the germline J gene is used to complete it. The rearrangement links TRBV7-9 to TRBJ2-2; TRBD1 matches at 11 bases. The CDR3 sequence is 15 residues long. The V gene end was trimmed by 6 bases and the J gene end by 6 bases; junction bases not matched to a gene: 6. Germline CDR1 SEHNR, CDR2 FQNEAQ (reference sequence). CDR3 region: CASRSGTGGPGELFF. The part of the CDR3 DNA that was read is TGTGCCAGCAGATCCGGGACAGGGGGGCCCGGGGAG. The full variable domain, in which reference TRBV7-9 and TRBJ2-2 provide the parts outside the CDR3, is DTGVSQNPRHKITKRGQNVTFRCDPISEHNRLYWYRQTLGQGPEFLTYFQNEAQLEKSRLLSDRFSAERPKGSFSTLEIQRTEQGDSAMYLCASRSGTGGPGELFFGEGSRLTVL.

Details on this clone: Sequencing ends 3 residues short of the CDR3 end; the germline J gene provides the rest. The rearrangement links TRBV7-6 to TRBJ2-7, with TRBD2 as a possible D gene (6 bases). Trimming took 5 bases from V and 4 from J, leaving 21 bases between them. The CDR3 covers 16 residues. CDR1 SGHVS and CDR2 FNYEAQ come from the germline V gene. The chain's CDR3 is CASSPAAWGEVYEQYF. CDR3 DNA (partial): TGTGCCAGCAGCCCGGCTGCTTGGGGGGAGGTGTACGAG.

As regards this clone: The CDR3 extends 3 residues past the end of the read, so its final part is completed from the germline J gene. The rearrangement joins TRBV6-1 to TRBJ2-3; 11 bases are shared with TRBD2. The CDR3 spans 15 residues. Germline assignment: CDR1 MNHNS and CDR2 SASEGT. Partial CDR3 DNA: TGTGCCAGCAGTGTTAGCGGGGGGGCGCAGGAGACG. It specifies CASSVSGGAQET. The CDR3, in full, reads CASSVSGGAQETQYF.

Turning to this clone: At one end, the junction sequence differs from germline, possibly due to a read error. With the read ending 3 residues before the CDR3 end, the germline J gene is used to fill in that end. The chain couples TRBV4-2 to TRBJ1-5; 8 nucleotides match TRBD1. This CDR3 has 13 amino acids. The germline CDR1 and CDR2 sequences are LGHNA and YNFKEQ. The sequenced CDR3 bases are TGCGCCAGCAGCCAGTACAGGGGGCAGCCC. Its translation is CASSQYRGQP. The CDR3 as a whole reads CASSQYRGQPQHF.

Comments on this clone: The observed sequence ends 3 residues before the CDR3 terminus, with the missing tail filled in from the germline J gene. The chain recombines TRBV19 with TRBJ2-4; tentative D call: TRBD1 (6 bases). The CDR3 is 14 residues long. From germline, CDR1 is LNHDA and CDR2 SQIVND (reference sequence). Partial CDR3 DNA: TGTGCCAGTAGTCCAGATAATTCAGGGGATGGT. Translation gives CASSPDNSGDG. The full CDR3 protein is CASSPDNSGDGQYF.

Remarks on this clone: The sequence runs out 3 residues before the end of the CDR3; the remainder is reconstructed from the germline J gene. The rearrangement joins TRBV5-1 to TRBJ1-1, with 7 bases matching TRBD1. V lost 3 bases, J lost 1 base, and 6 bases stayed unmatched. CDR3 size: 15 residues. The germline CDR1 and CDR2 sequences are SGHRS and YFSETQ. Incomplete CDR3 DNA: TGCGCCAGCAGCTCACTGACAGGGAGGAACACTGAA. Its protein product is CASSSLTGRNTE. The full CDR3 reads CASSSLTGRNTEAFF.

Concerning this clone: Sequencing ends 3 residues short of the CDR3 end; the germline J gene provides the rest. The J gene is TRBJ2-1, the V gene TRBV19; 8 bases align to TRBD1. The CDR3 totals 14 residues. The germline V gene encodes CDR1 LNHDA and CDR2 SQIVND (reference sequence). Trimming took 5 bases from V and 7 from J; bases not matched to a gene: 7. The CDR3 loop reads CASSRQGASNEQFF. The CDR3 DNA, read in part, is TGTGCCAGTAGTCGGCAGGGGGCATCTAATGAG.

Concerning this clone itself: The CDR3 goes on 3 residues after the read ends, and that part is filled in from the germline J gene. The chain combines TRBV19 with TRBJ1-1; the D is unclear. The length of the CDR3 is 12 residues. Germline CDR1 LNHDA, CDR2 SQIVND (reference sequence). Between the trimmed V and J ends, which lost 0 bases and 7 bases, there was a span of 6 bases. Incomplete CDR3 DNA: TGTGCCAGTAGTATAGACCGGGGTGAA. Translated: CASSIDRGE. The CDR3, in full, reads CASSIDRGEAFF.

As regards this clone: From the germline J gene comes the end of the CDR3, since the read stops 3 residues before it. The V and J genes are TRBV29-1 and TRBJ2-7, with 7 bases lining up with TRBD2. There are 13 residues in the CDR3. J gave up 4 bases and V 3 bases, and 6 bases lay outside the gene matches. Germline CDR1 reads SQVTM; CDR2 reads ANQGSEA. The sequenced CDR3 bases are TGCAGCGTTGAGAGGACTAGGAGGTACGAG. It encodes CSVERTRRYE. The full CDR3 reads CSVERTRRYEQYF.

Turning to this clone: The read ends 3 residues shy of where the CDR3 ends; the end is completed using the germline J gene. The genes are TRBV9 and TRBJ2-2, with 8 nucleotides matching TRBD2. Germline CDR1 SGDLS, CDR2 YYNGEE. The J segment lost 6 bases and the V segment lost 4 bases, leaving 8 bases of the junction unmatched. The CDR3 extends over 15 amino acids. The CDR3 DNA, read in part, is TGTGCCAGCAGCCCCGGGGGGGGACCTGCCGGGGAG. Amino acids: CASSPGGGPAGE. The whole CDR3 sequence is CASSPGGGPAGELFF.

Note on this clone: The missing CDR3 end, 3 residues past where the read stops, is filled in from the germline J gene. The chain carries TRBV20-1 and TRBJ2-1; no firm D call. This CDR3 comprises 12 residues. V was shortened by 3 bases and J by 3 bases, with 6 bases between the two germline ends. CDR1 and CDR2 from the germline V gene are DFQATT and SNEGSKA (reference sequence). Incomplete CDR3 DNA: TGCAGTGCTAGTGCTAGCTACAATGAG. As protein: CSASASYNE. The entire CDR3 reads CSASASYNEQFF.

Remarks on this clone: The read comes to an end 3 residues before the CDR3 does, leaving the germline J gene to fill in the end. The chain carries TRBV6-2 or TRBV6-3 and TRBJ1-4, with 8 bases fitting TRBD1. This CDR3 comprises 14 residues. V dropped 4 bases and J dropped 4; count of bases not matched to a gene: 2. The germline V gene has CDR1 MNHEY and CDR2 SVGEGT. The CDR3 DNA, read in part, is TGTGCCAGCAGTTTCGACAGGGGTAATGAAAAA. Its translation: CASSFDRGNEK. The CDR3 as a whole reads CASSFDRGNEKLFF.

Partial CDR3 DNA: TGTGCCAGCAGCCAAGATCGAGGCGGCGGAGCAGATACG. It translates to CASSQDRGGGADT. From start to end, the CDR3 is CASSQDRGGGADTQYF. This chain links TRBV4-2 with TRBJ2-3; D unclear. The sequenced fragment ends 3 residues before the CDR3 boundary, so the rest is inferred from the germline J gene. The CDR3 runs to 16 residues. Trimming took off 0 bases at V and 4 bases at J, with 14 bases between the two ends. CDR1 is LGHNA, CDR2 YNFKEQ, per germline.

In regard to this clone: The read is 3 residues too short to cover the CDR3 end, so that end is filled in from the germline J gene. The genes are TRBV20-1 and TRBJ2-4, with 11 bases fitting TRBD1. The CDR3 has 14 residues. CDR1 and CDR2 from the germline V gene are DFQATT and SNEGSKA (reference sequence). The covered CDR3 bases are TGCAGTGCTAGAACCTCGGACAGGGGGCGAGGT. It is translated as CSARTSDRGRG. The complete CDR3 protein is CSARTSDRGRGQYF.

Concerning this clone: The CDR3 extends 3 residues past the end of the read, so its final part is completed from the germline J gene. The J gene is TRBJ2-4, the V gene TRBV6-2 or TRBV6-3; D is perhaps TRBD2 (5 bases). This CDR3 is 11 amino acids long. The V gene's germline CDR1 is MNHEY and CDR2 SVGEGT. CDR3 DNA (partial): TGTGCCAGCAGGGCGGGTGGGCCT. As protein: CASRAGGP. The full CDR3 protein reads CASRAGGPQYF.

As concerns this clone: The sequence runs out 3 residues before the end of the CDR3; the remainder is reconstructed from the germline J gene. The gene calls are TRBV20-1 and TRBJ2-1; 7 positions agree with TRBD2. Germline trimming cut 2 bases from V and 4 bases from J; bases unmatched to any gene: 14. The germline CDR1 and CDR2 sequences are DFQATT and SNEGSKA (reference sequence). This CDR3 has 17 residues. The CDR3 region is CSARSTKRTREYNEQFF. The part of the CDR3 DNA that was read is TGCAGTGCTAGATCTACCAAAAGGACTAGAGAGTACAATGAG.

Remarks on this clone: The junction differs from germline at one of its ends, possibly a read error. The CDR3 extends 3 residues past the end of the read, so its final part is completed from the germline J gene. The genes are TRBV6-2 or TRBV6-3 and TRBJ2-3, with D perhaps TRBD1 (7 bases). CDR1 is MNHEY and CDR2 is SVGEGT in the germline V gene. The CDR3 spans 17 residues. The DNA read from the CDR3 is TGTGCCGGCAGTTACCCCAGGGGCCAGGGGGGACAAGAGACG. Protein product: CAGSYPRGQGGQET. The whole CDR3 is CAGSYPRGQGGQETQYF.

Details on this clone: The DNA ends 3 residues before the CDR3 does, and the rest of the CDR3 is filled in from the germline J gene. The chain combines TRBV6-2 or TRBV6-3 with TRBJ1-5, with D perhaps matching TRBD1 (6 bases). The V gene lost 6 bases and the J gene lost 7 bases, with 16 bases spanning the gap. The CDR3 is 14 residues long. Germline values: CDR1 MNHEY, CDR2 SVGEGT. The CDR3 DNA, read in part, is TGTGCCAGCAGAGAGTTACAGGGAAGGCAGCCC. It translates to CASRELQGRQP. The whole CDR3 is CASRELQGRQPQHF.

About this clone: From the germline J gene comes the end of the CDR3, since the read stops 3 residues before it. This chain connects TRBV2 to TRBJ2-7; 9 bases are shared with TRBD1. Germline-derived CDR1 and CDR2 are SNHLY and FYNNEI. The CDR3 has 15 amino acids. After removal of 9 bases from V and 2 bases from J, the junction contained 11 bases not matched to a gene. CDR3 bases read: TGTGCCAGTAAGCCCCCGGGACAGGGTGCCTACGAG. This gives the protein CASKPPGQGAYE. In full, the CDR3 is CASKPPGQGAYEQYF.